Shown below are 28 T cell receptor beta chains from a single sample sequenced in a study of blood T cell repertoires in COVID-19. TCRdb keeps only in-frame clones here, not all; method: immunoSEQ multiplex PCR. The table includes tens of thousands of clones, about 90% detected once. Sequencing was done on a sample of peripheral blood. The receptors were gathered from a man aged 50-60 years with acute or convalescent COVID-19.

This rearrangement joins TRBV5-1 to TRBJ2-5, with TRBD2 as a possible D gene (5 bases). CDR1 is SGHRS, CDR2 YFSETQ, per germline. V was trimmed by 0 bases and J by 3 bases, leaving 9 bases between them. CDR3 length: 14 residues. DNA of the CDR3: TGCGCCAGCAGCTTGGGGACGGGAAAAGAGACCCAGTACTTC. It specifies CASSLGTGKETQYF.

This chain's CDR3 is CASSDPGGKETQYF. The CDR3 DNA follows: TGTGCCAGCAGTGACCCGGGAGGGAAAGAGACCCAGTACTTC. The chain couples TRBV2 to TRBJ2-5, with 8 bases that match TRBD2. The germline gives CDR1 SNHLY, CDR2 FYNNEI. Trimming cost V 3 bases and J 3 bases; bases outside gene matches: 3. The CDR3 runs to 14 residues.

This clone has only a few counts. The chain joins TRBV6-5 to TRBJ1-6, with 8 nucleotides matching TRBD1. CDR1 is MNHEY, CDR2 SVGAGI, per germline. J lost 13 bases, V lost 6 bases, and 8 bases had no gene match. This CDR3 contains 13 residues. The CDR3 is CASRGQDGAPLHF. The DNA for the CDR3 is TGTGCCAGCAGGGGACAGGATGGGGCCCCCCTCCACTTT.

Note on this clone: A read error may produce the germline difference seen at one junction end. The rearrangement uses TRBV6-5 and TRBJ2-7; D remains unclear. The CDR3 length is 10 residues. Per the germline V gene, CDR1 is MNHEY and CDR2 is SVGAGI. The CDR3, as DNA: TGTGCCAGCATCTCCCACGAGCAGTACTTC. It translates to CASISHEQYF.

The CDR3 sequence: CASSLGQGTDIQYF. CDR3 in DNA: TGCGCCAGCAGCTTGGGACAGGGTACGGACATTCAGTACTTC. This chain links TRBV5-1 with TRBJ2-4; TRBD1 matches 7 bases. V gave up 0 bases and J gave up 8 bases; unmatched junction bases: 5. The CDR3 covers 14 residues. Germline assignment: CDR1 SGHRS and CDR2 YFSETQ. The complete variable domain, with remaining parts taken from reference TRBV5-1 and TRBJ2-4, reads KAGVTQTPRYLIKTRGQQVTLSCSPISGHRSVSWYQQTPGQGLQFLFEYFSETQRNKGNFPGRFSGRQFSNSRSEMNVSTLELGDSALYLCASSLGQGTDIQYFGAGTRLSVL.

The gene calls are TRBV10-3 and TRBJ1-5; D possibly corresponds to TRBD1 (6 bases). The germline V gene encodes CDR1 ENHRY and CDR2 SYGVKD. The CDR3 runs 12 residues. The V end lost 10 bases, the J end lost 4 bases, and 11 bases lay between the germline ends. CDR3 sequence (DNA): TGTGCCACCGGGACACAGAATCAGCCCCAGCATTTT. Translated, it gives CATGTQNQPQHF.

The rearrangement links TRBV2 to TRBJ2-3; a possible D gene is TRBD2 (5 bases). CDR3 length equals 15 residues. Germline values: CDR1 SNHLY, CDR2 FYNNEI. V lost 7 bases and J lost 2, with 16 bases in between. The CDR3 is CASKLSGGVTDTQYF. As DNA, the CDR3 is TGTGCCAGCAAGTTAAGTGGAGGAGTCACAGATACGCAGTATTTT. Full variable domain (missing parts from reference TRBV2 and TRBJ2-3): EPEVTQTPSHQVTQMGQEVILRCVPISNHLYFYWYRQILGQKVEFLVSFYNNEISEKSEIFDDQFSVERPDGSNFTLKIRSTKLEDSAMYFCASKLSGGVTDTQYFGPGTRLTVL.

The V gene is TRBV21-1, the J gene TRBJ1-5. TRBV21-1 constitutes a pseudogene. The CDR3 sequence is 13 residues long. This CDR3 is CASSPPYNQPQHF. The CDR3 nucleotides are TGTGCCAGCAGCCCCCCGTACAATCAGCCCCAGCATTTT.

The chain links TRBV11-2 to TRBJ1-3; D perhaps matches TRBD1 (6 bases). Per germline, CDR1 SGHAT and CDR2 FQNNGV. The CDR3 is made up of 15 amino acids. Deletions cut 7 bases from V and 0 bases from J, with 13 bases between. The CDR3: CASNSRGLSGNTIYF. The DNA of the CDR3 is TGTGCCAGCAACTCCAGGGGCCTCTCTGGAAACACCATATATTTT.

In this sample, this clone turned up a few times. This rearrangement joins TRBV25-1 to TRBJ1-3, with D tentatively TRBD1 (6 bases). The CDR3 has 16 residues. V was clipped by 2 bases and J by 0 bases, with 11 bases between them. Germline CDR1 is MGHDK and CDR2 is SYGVNS. The CDR3 loop is CASSENRASSGNTIYF. The CDR3 DNA sequence: TGTGCCAGCAGTGAAAACAGGGCGAGCTCTGGAAACACCATATATTTT.

The chain links TRBV19 to TRBJ2-3; D not resolved. The CDR3 covers 12 residues. Deletions cut 2 bases from V and 6 bases from J, with 6 bases between. Per germline, CDR1 LNHDA and CDR2 SQIVND (reference sequence). Written as DNA, the CDR3 is TGTGCCAGTAGTATAAAGCATGATACGCAGTATTTT. Protein product: CASSIKHDTQYF.

The chain carries TRBV7-9 and TRBJ1-3; 8 bases are a match to TRBD1. Germline loops: CDR1 SEHNR, CDR2 FQNEAQ (reference sequence). The CDR3 contains 17 residues. The J segment lost 1 base and the V segment lost 5 bases, leaving 10 bases of the junction unmatched. The CDR3 reads CASSRGPRTGSGNTIYF. Here the CDR3 DNA reads TGTGCCAGCAGCCGGGGTCCCAGGACAGGGTCTGGAAACACCATATATTTT.

The chain joins TRBV15 to TRBJ2-2, with TRBD2 identical over 11 bases. In germline, CDR1 is LNHNV, CDR2 YYDKDF (reference sequence). V trimming: 4 bases; J trimming: 5 bases; junction bases outside the gene matches: 3. CDR3 length: 15 residues. For the CDR3, the DNA is TGTGCCACCAGCACCCGGACTAGCGGGACCGGGGAGCTGTTTTTT. Protein sequence: CATSTRTSGTGELFF.

The chain is built from TRBV5-1 and TRBJ2-2; D is perhaps TRBD2 (5 bases). Germline V gene sequence: CDR1 SGHRS, CDR2 YFSETQ. V dropped 4 bases and J dropped 17 bases, with 27 bases sitting between them. The length of the CDR3 is 15 residues. In DNA form, the CDR3 reads TGCGCCAGCAGCAAGGCAGACACACCGGGGTCAACCCCCTTTTTT. It yields the protein CASSKADTPGSTPFF.

The chain couples TRBV6-5 to TRBJ2-2; 7 nucleotides agree with TRBD2. This CDR3 spans 16 amino acids. Losses at the gene ends were 2 bases for V and 6 bases for J; bases not matched to a gene: 9. Germline CDR1 and CDR2: MNHEY and SVGAGI. CDR3 protein: CASSYNDRGGAGELFF. The CDR3 DNA sequence: TGTGCCAGCAGTTACAATGATAGGGGAGGGGCCGGGGAGCTGTTTTTT.

The genes are TRBV12-3 or TRBV12-4 and TRBJ1-1; D gene ambiguous. The CDR3 consists of 13 residues. V was trimmed by 4 bases and J by 3 bases, leaving 9 bases between them. The CDR3 reads CASSSRVDTEAFF. CDR3 DNA sequence: TGTGCCAGCAGTTCCCGGGTTGACACTGAAGCTTTCTTT.

This chain connects TRBV19 to TRBJ2-5, with 14 nucleotides matching TRBD2. Germline assignment: CDR1 LNHDA and CDR2 SQIVND (reference sequence). The junction had 6 bases not matched to a gene; V was cut back by 5 bases and J by 7 bases. This CDR3 has 15 residues. The CDR3, as DNA: TGTGCCAGTAGTCTCTCCGGGACTAGCGGGAGGACCCAGTACTTC. It yields the protein CASSLSGTSGRTQYF. Supplemented by reference TRBV19 and TRBJ2-5, the full variable domain reads DGGITQSPKYLFRKEGQNVTLSCEQNLNHDAMYWYRQDPGQGLRLIYYSQIVNDFQKGDIAEGYSVSREKKESFPLTVTSAQKNPTAFYLCASSLSGTSGRTQYFGPGTRLLVL.

J is TRBJ2-7 and V is TRBV6-7; 14 nucleotides align to TRBD2. TRBV6-7 counts as an open reading frame of uncertain function. This CDR3 is 18 amino acids long. With 6 bases clipped from V and 5 bases from J, the junction kept 15 bases outside the gene matches. The CDR3 is CASSAPAGTSGSVDEQYF. CDR3 coding DNA: TGTGCCAGCAGCGCCCCCGCCGGGACTAGCGGGAGTGTGGACGAGCAGTACTTC.

The J gene is TRBJ2-1, the V gene TRBV7-9; 8 nucleotides agree with TRBD2. The length of the CDR3 is 15 residues. Germline CDR1 reads SEHNR; CDR2 reads FQNEAQ (reference sequence). V lost 5 bases to trimming and J lost 7 bases; unmatched junction nucleotides: 10. The CDR3 DNA follows: TGTGCCAGCAGCCTAAGCGGGAGCCACAGAAATGAGCAGTTCTTC. Protein sequence: CASSLSGSHRNEQFF.

V and J are TRBV19 and TRBJ2-1; TRBD2 might be the D (5 bases). Germline V gives CDR1 LNHDA, CDR2 SQIVND (reference sequence). V shed 5 bases and J shed 5 bases, with 13 bases lying between them. The CDR3 sequence is 14 residues long. The CDR3 loop is CASSDLSVNNEQFF. CDR3 DNA: TGTGCCAGTAGTGACCTTAGCGTCAACAATGAGCAGTTCTTC.

V and J are TRBV9 and TRBJ2-2; 11 bases agree with TRBD2. The ends lost 3 bases at V and 7 bases at J; junction bases unmatched: 5. The CDR3 has 15 residues. Germline loops: CDR1 SGDLS, CDR2 YYNGEE. The CDR3 DNA sequence: TGTGCCAGCAGCGCGATAGCGGGAGGGGGCGGGGAGCTGTTTTTT. The encoded protein is CASSAIAGGGGELFF. Looking up the rest from reference TRBV9 and TRBJ2-2 gives the full variable domain: DSGVTQTPKHLITATGQRVTLRCSPRSGDLSVYWYQQSLDQGLQFLIQYYNGEERAKGNILERFSAQQFPDLHSELNLSSLELGDSALYFCASSAIAGGGGELFFGEGSRLTVL.

The chain combines TRBV29-1 with TRBJ2-3; 7 nucleotides match TRBD2. The germline gives CDR1 SQVTM, CDR2 ANQGSEA. Trimming took 0 bases from V and 6 from J; bases not matched to a gene: 12. The CDR3 extends over 16 amino acids. CDR3 residues: CSVEDRVAGSVDTQYF. The CDR3 DNA follows: TGCAGCGTTGAAGACAGGGTAGCGGGCAGCGTGGATACGCAGTATTTT.

The genes are TRBV27 and TRBJ1-5, with 9 bases that match TRBD1. The CDR3 contains 15 residues. Germline V gene lookup returns CDR1 MNHEY and CDR2 SMNVEV (reference sequence). Trimming cost V 4 bases and J 6 bases; bases outside gene matches: 7. The CDR3 loop is CASSWSLTGGQPQHF. In DNA form, the CDR3 reads TGTGCCAGCAGTTGGAGTCTGACAGGGGGTCAGCCCCAGCATTTT.

The rearrangement joins TRBV4-2 to TRBJ1-1, with TRBD1 matching 7 bases. The CDR3 spans 16 residues. V lost 0 bases to trimming and J lost 0 bases; unmatched junction nucleotides: 4. Germline-derived CDR1 and CDR2 are LGHNA and YNFKEQ. The CDR3 loop reads CASSQDGTAMNTEAFF. The CDR3 bases are TGTGCCAGCAGCCAAGACGGGACAGCCATGAACACTGAAGCTTTCTTT.

The V gene is TRBV5-1, the J gene TRBJ2-2, with 11 bases lining up with TRBD2. The germline V gene has CDR1 SGHRS and CDR2 YFSETQ. The CDR3 covers 15 residues. Trimming removed 2 bases from V and 6 bases from J; junction bases left unmatched: 3. Written as DNA, the CDR3 is TGCGCCAGCAGCTTTTTAGCGGGAGGGCCCGGGGAGCTGTTTTTT. Protein sequence: CASSFLAGGPGELFF.

The J gene is TRBJ2-3, the V gene TRBV9, with 10 bases fitting TRBD2. The V gene's germline CDR1 is SGDLS and CDR2 YYNGEE. This CDR3 has 16 amino acids. After removal of 4 bases from V and 2 bases from J, the junction contained 7 bases not matched to a gene. Here the CDR3 reads CASSPIAGGLTDTQYF. Written as DNA, the CDR3 is TGTGCCAGCAGCCCCATAGCGGGAGGCCTCACAGATACGCAGTATTTT.

The V gene is TRBV3-1 (or the pseudogene TRBV3-2), the J gene TRBJ2-1; D may be TRBD2 (5 bases). The V gene's germline CDR1 is LGHDT and CDR2 YNNKEL (reference sequence). This CDR3 spans 17 amino acids. Trimming left V 0 bases short and J 0 bases short, with 12 bases between. The CDR3 is CASSQDPAGSSYNEQFF. CDR3 nucleotides: TGTGCCAGCAGCCAAGATCCTGCGGGTAGCTCCTACAATGAGCAGTTCTTC.

V is TRBV20-1 and J is TRBJ2-5, with 13 bases aligning to TRBD2. Per germline, CDR1 DFQATT and CDR2 SNEGSKA (reference sequence). The J segment lost 1 base and the V segment lost 6 bases, leaving 5 bases of the junction unmatched. CDR3 length equals 15 residues. The CDR3 sequence: CSASRLAGGQETQYF. The CDR3, as DNA: TGCAGTGCCAGTAGACTAGCGGGAGGCCAAGAGACCCAGTACTTC.